The 29 T cell receptor beta chains presented below share a single source sample, sequenced in a study of T cells in Graves' hyperthyroidism and ophthalmopathy. Amplification of TCR beta CDR3 regions was performed using RNA transcripts as template. Primed by the HTBI set, a first-round RT-PCR was run on the TCR CDR3. Via MiXCR, TCRdb re-called the multiplex PCR reads, giving one row per CDR3 protein. The sample holds a few hundred thousand distinct CDR3 sequences, roughly 14% seen once. The specimen sequenced was blood. The source is a woman younger than 35 with Graves' hyperthyroidism that later progressed to Graves' ophthalmopathy.

This clonotype was seen many times. The V gene is TRBV28, the J gene TRBJ1-4; no definite D call. The germline V and J ends were trimmed by 5 bases and 0 bases, with 4 bases remaining between them. This CDR3 is 13 amino acids long. Germline assignment: CDR1 MDHEN and CDR2 SYDVKM. As DNA, the CDR3 is TGTGCCAGCAGTGTAACAACTAATGAAAAACTGTTTTTT. Translating it yields CASSVTTNEKLFF.

This clonotype was seen more than once but under ten times. This may be a read error: a much more frequent sequence differs by one nucleotide. Because it lacks the conserved phenylalanine or tryptophan at the end, this CDR3 is likely a read error. J is TRBJ2-7 and V is TRBV7-2; a weak D match, TRBD1 (5 bases). Per germline, CDR1 SGHTA and CDR2 FQGNSA. This CDR3 contains 13 residues. V gave up 6 bases and J gave up 2 bases, with 11 bases separating them. The CDR3 coding sequence is TGTGCCAGCAGACTTGACAGCACCTACGAGCAGTACCTC. Protein: CASRLDSTYEQYL.

This clonotype was counted many times. The chain recombines TRBV7-6 with TRBJ2-1; TRBD2 agrees at 7 bases. Germline CDR1 and CDR2: SGHVS and FNYEAQ. The J segment lost 9 bases and the V segment lost 5 bases, leaving 10 bases of the junction unmatched. The CDR3 covers 14 residues. In DNA form, the CDR3 reads TGTGCCAGCAGCCCCCACGGCGGGAGAATTGAGCAGTTCTTC. Translating gives CASSPHGGRIEQFF.

On this clonotype: This may stem from a read error, because a much larger clone lies one nucleotide away. The chain is built from TRBV7-9 and TRBJ2-5; D is ambiguous. The length of the CDR3 is 14 residues. Deletions cut 1 base from V and 0 bases from J, with 6 bases between. The germline CDR1 and CDR2 sequences are SEHNR and FQNEAQ (reference sequence). The CDR3 loop is CASSLDSYQETQYF. The CDR3 DNA follows: TGTGCCAGCAGCTTAGACTCGTACCAAGAGACCCAGTACTTC.

This clonotype was picked up a small number of times. This rearrangement joins TRBV11-2 to TRBJ2-2; the D is unclear. Germline CDR1 is SGHAT and CDR2 is FQNNGV. This CDR3 spans 14 amino acids. V was pared by 3 bases and J by 6 bases, with 11 bases between. The CDR3 protein is CASSLGLYAGELFF. The CDR3 DNA follows: TGTGCCAGCAGCTTGGGCTTATACGCCGGGGAGCTGTTTTTT.

The sample holds a few counts of this clonotype. This sequence joins TRBV4-2 and TRBJ2-5; possible D gene TRBD2, 7 bases. CDR1 is LGHNA and CDR2 is YNFKEQ in the germline V gene. This CDR3 is 15 amino acids long. Trimming stripped 1 base from V and 4 bases from J, with 13 bases between. In nucleotides, the CDR3 is TGTGCCAGCAGCCAAGTGGAGGGAGGGGGAGAGACCCAGTACTTC. Its translation is CASSQVEGGGETQYF.

A remark on this clonotype: A much larger clone differs by one base, so this may be a read error. The chain recombines TRBV9 with TRBJ2-5, with 9 bases that match TRBD1. Trimming took 3 bases from V and 7 from J; bases not matched to a gene: 13. CDR1 and CDR2 from the germline V gene are SGDLS and YYNGEE. The CDR3 consists of 16 residues. DNA of the CDR3: TGTGCCAGCAGCGAATCGCGGACAGGGGAAATAAGGACCCAGTACTTC. Translated, it gives CASSESRTGEIRTQYF.

This clonotype has ten or more counts. The V and J genes are TRBV29-1 and TRBJ2-7; 9 bases fit TRBD1. V gave up 6 bases and J gave up 5 bases; unmatched junction bases: 5. CDR3 length equals 12 residues. Looked up from germline, CDR1 is SQVTM and CDR2 is ANQGSEA. The chain's CDR3 is CSVGQGADEQYF. The CDR3 region has the DNA TGCAGCGTGGGACAGGGCGCCGACGAGCAGTACTTC.

This clonotype showed up many times. This chain connects TRBV5-6 to TRBJ2-3, with D possibly matching TRBD2 (6 bases). This CDR3 is built from 14 residues. The ends were cut back, 2 bases at V and 4 bases at J, with 11 bases in the middle. CDR1 is SGHDT and CDR2 is YYEEEE in the germline V gene. The CDR3 loop is CASSLGGKSDTQYF. In DNA, the CDR3 is TGTGCCAGCAGCTTAGGAGGGAAATCAGATACGCAGTATTTT.

Many counts were recorded for this clonotype. This rearrangement joins TRBV6-2 or TRBV6-3 to TRBJ2-7, with D perhaps assigned TRBD1 or TRBD2 (5 bases each). V was shortened by 0 bases and J by 0 bases, with 18 bases between the two germline ends. This CDR3 has 18 amino acids. Germline loops: CDR1 MNHEY, CDR2 SVGEGT. The CDR3 DNA follows: TGTGCCAGCAGTTACTCCCTCGTGGGGCGTGGGAGCTCCTACGAGCAGTACTTC. This sequence encodes CASSYSLVGRGSSYEQYF.

There are many counts of this clonotype. At one end, the junction sequence differs from germline, possibly due to a read error. The rearrangement links TRBV3-1 to TRBJ2-1; tentative D call: TRBD2 (5 bases). CDR1 is LGHDT, CDR2 YNNKEL, per germline (reference sequence). The CDR3 has 15 amino acids. CDR3 DNA sequence: TGTGCCAGCAGCCAAGATCCTAGCCTGTACACTGAGCAGTTCTTC. Its protein product is CASSQDPSLYTEQFF.

This chain connects TRBV27 to TRBJ2-5; D is undetermined. The CDR3 sequence is 13 residues long. Germline-derived CDR1 and CDR2 are MNHEY and SMNVEV (reference sequence). V was clipped by 5 bases and J by 0 bases, with 7 bases between them. The DNA of the CDR3 is TGTGCCAGCAGTGAAGGCCACCAAGAGACCCAGTACTTC. Translation gives CASSEGHQETQYF.

The chain uses TRBV20-1 and TRBJ2-7, with 10 bases aligning to TRBD2. Germline loops: CDR1 DFQATT, CDR2 SNEGSKA (reference sequence). The ends lost 4 bases at V and 5 bases at J; junction bases unmatched: 8. The CDR3 is 14 amino acids. The CDR3 nucleotides read TGCAGTGCTAAGTCCGGGACTAGCGCGGACGAGCAGTACTTC. Protein: CSAKSGTSADEQYF.

This clonotype came up many times. The chain has TRBV28 and TRBJ2-3, with D unresolved. Germline lookup yields CDR1 MDHEN and CDR2 SYDVKM. The germline V and J ends were trimmed by 7 bases and 2 bases, with 13 bases remaining between them. The CDR3 length is 14 residues. CDR3 amino acids: CASNGRQNTDTQYF. The DNA for the CDR3 is TGTGCCAGCAACGGGCGGCAAAACACAGATACGCAGTATTTT.

In this sample, this clonotype turned up many times. The J gene is TRBJ2-1, the V gene TRBV27, with 12 bases identical to TRBD2. J lost 7 bases, V lost 6 bases, and 10 bases had no gene match. This CDR3 spans 16 amino acids. Germline CDR1 and CDR2: MNHEY and SMNVEV (reference sequence). CDR3 bases: TGTGCCAGCAGACCCACCGGACTAGCGGGAATGAATGAGCAGTTCTTC. This gives the protein CASRPTGLAGMNEQFF.

This clonotype has ten or more counts. V is TRBV29-1 and J is TRBJ2-7; D is possibly TRBD2 (6 bases). Germline lookup yields CDR1 SQVTM and CDR2 ANQGSEA. This CDR3 has 14 amino acids. Trimming cost V 7 bases and J 3 bases, with 19 bases left between them. CDR3 DNA sequence: TGCAGCGCCCGAGGAGGGAAGAAGGACTACGAGCAGTACTTC. As protein: CSARGGKKDYEQYF.

J is TRBJ2-7 and V is TRBV6-1; no firm D call. V was pared by 5 bases and J by 3 bases, with 8 bases between. This CDR3 spans 12 amino acids. The germline CDR1 and CDR2 sequences are MNHNS and SASEGT. The CDR3 DNA reads TGTGCCAGCAGTCAACAGAGCTACGAGCAGTACTTC. Translation gives CASSQQSYEQYF.

This clonotype has a count of ten or more. Sequence at one end of the junction differs from germline and may be a read error. The chain joins TRBV7-7 to TRBJ2-5, with D perhaps matching TRBD1 (6 bases). Germline CDR1 reads SSHAT; CDR2 reads FNYEAQ (reference sequence). The CDR3 is 13 amino acids. The CDR3 protein is CASSSQGTETQYF. CDR3 in DNA: TGTGCTAGCAGCTCCCAGGGGACAGAGACCCAGTACTTC. Variable domain in full (rest from reference TRBV7-7 and TRBJ2-5): GAGVSQSPRYKVTKRGQDVTLRCDPISSHATLYWYQQALGQGPEFLTYFNYEAQPDKSGLPSDRFSAERPEGSISTLTIQRTEQRDSAMYRCASSSQGTETQYFGPGTRLLVL.

This clonotype was detected a few times. The chain is built from TRBV2 and TRBJ2-1, with 7 bases fitting TRBD1. The CDR3 covers 14 residues. V dropped 8 bases and J dropped 2; count of bases not matched to a gene: 6. The germline CDR1 and CDR2 sequences are SNHLY and FYNNEI. This CDR3 is CASRLGGAYNEQFF. In DNA, the CDR3 is TGTGCCAGCCGCCTAGGGGGCGCCTACAATGAGCAGTTCTTC. The whole variable domain, filled in from reference TRBV2 and TRBJ2-1, reads EPEVTQTPSHQVTQMGQEVILRCVPISNHLYFYWYRQILGQKVEFLVSFYNNEISEKSEIFDDQFSVERPDGSNFTLKIRSTKLEDSAMYFCASRLGGAYNEQFFGPGTRLTVL.

This clonotype was seen repeatedly, ten times or more. The rearrangement joins TRBV27 to TRBJ2-3; D remains unclear. This CDR3 contains 12 residues. The germline CDR1 and CDR2 sequences are MNHEY and SMNVEV (reference sequence). The V end was cut by 2 bases, the J end by 6 bases, with 6 bases between. The CDR3 loop reads CASSLVGDTQYF. The CDR3 DNA reads TGTGCCAGCAGTTTAGTTGGTGATACGCAGTATTTT.

In this sample, this clonotype turned up many times. The chain combines TRBV2 with TRBJ1-2; 9 nucleotides agree with TRBD1. The CDR3 extends over 13 amino acids. The germline gives CDR1 SNHLY, CDR2 FYNNEI. V shed 6 bases and J 5 bases; nucleotides not matched to a gene: 4. In DNA, the CDR3 is TGTGCCAGCAGGGGACAGGGACGGTATGGCTACACCTTC. The encoded protein is CASRGQGRYGYTF. Filled out from reference TRBV2 and TRBJ1-2, the complete variable domain reads EPEVTQTPSHQVTQMGQEVILRCVPISNHLYFYWYRQILGQKVEFLVSFYNNEISEKSEIFDDQFSVERPDGSNFTLKIRSTKLEDSAMYFCASRGQGRYGYTFGSGTRLTVV.

In its sample, this clonotype was seen many times. The CDR3 DNA reads TGTGCCAGCAGCTTCCGTCTAGGTCTAGCGGATAGCACAGATACGCAGTATTTT. Translating it yields CASSFRLGLADSTDTQYF. This chain uses TRBV7-2 with TRBJ2-3, with 7 bases matching TRBD2. J gave up 0 bases and V 3 bases, and 12 bases lay outside the gene matches. The CDR3 length is 18 residues. Germline CDR1 SGHTA, CDR2 FQGNSA.

This clonotype was recorded a few times. The J gene is TRBJ2-3, the V gene TRBV10-3; D is possibly TRBD2 (5 bases). This CDR3 has 16 residues. Trimming took 4 bases from V and 8 from J, leaving 22 bases between them. CDR1 is ENHRY, CDR2 SYGVKD, per germline. The CDR3 sequence: CAISGERLRAAGTQYF. For the CDR3, the DNA is TGTGCCATCAGTGGGGAGCGCTTAAGGGCAGCAGGTACGCAGTATTTT.

This clonotype appeared many times. The chain combines TRBV2 with TRBJ2-2, with D maybe TRBD1 (7 bases). The ends were cut back, 6 bases at V and 1 base at J, with 12 bases in the middle. The germline CDR1 and CDR2 sequences are SNHLY and FYNNEI. The CDR3 is 15 amino acids. In DNA, the CDR3 is TGTGCCAGCAGGGAGGGACAGCTGAACACCGGGGAGCTGTTTTTT. Translation gives CASREGQLNTGELFF.

This clonotype was counted at least ten times. The V call is TRBV12-3 or TRBV12-4, the J call TRBJ1-2; 9 nucleotides line up with TRBD1. The V gene end was trimmed by 5 bases and the J gene end by 7 bases; junction bases not matched to a gene: 5. The CDR3 consists of 13 residues. DNA of the CDR3: TGTGCCAGCAGTCGTGGGACAGGGAGTGGCTACACCTTC. This gives the protein CASSRGTGSGYTF.

This clonotype was counted ten times or more. The V gene is TRBV28, the J gene TRBJ1-2, with TRBD1 as a possible D gene (6 bases). This CDR3 is built from 16 residues. Germline-derived CDR1 and CDR2 are MDHEN and SYDVKM. Trimming took 6 bases from V and 5 from J, leaving 22 bases between them. The CDR3 sequence is CASSHEGYREVYGYTF. Written as DNA, the CDR3 is TGTGCCAGCAGCCACGAAGGCTACAGGGAGGTTTATGGCTACACCTTC.

V is TRBV6-4 and J is TRBJ2-7; 9 positions agree with TRBD2. Gene TRBJ2-1 matches the end of the DNA better, so the J call may be wrong. Germline loops: CDR1 MRHNA, CDR2 SNTAGT. This CDR3 spans 16 amino acids. This chain's CDR3 is CASRRIAGVGSYEQFF. CDR3 in DNA: TGTGCCAGCAGGCGAATAGCGGGAGTGGGCTCCTACGAGCAGTTCTTC.

This clonotype was recorded at least ten times. The V gene is TRBV28, the J gene TRBJ2-7; D unclear. Trimming removed 3 bases from V and 4 bases from J, with 10 bases in between. Germline V gene sequence: CDR1 MDHEN, CDR2 SYDVKM. The CDR3 is made up of 13 amino acids. This CDR3 reads CASSLVSPYEQYF. CDR3 coding DNA: TGTGCCAGCAGTTTGGTTTCCCCTTACGAGCAGTACTTC.

The rearrangement joins TRBV4-1 to TRBJ1-5, with TRBD1 matching 7 bases. The CDR3 runs to 15 residues. V shed 4 bases, J shed 4 bases, and the junction held 7 bases outside the gene matches. Per germline, CDR1 MGHRA and CDR2 YSYEKL. The CDR3 here is CASSPLLTGNQPQHF. For the CDR3, the DNA is TGCGCCAGCAGCCCCCTCCTGACAGGGAATCAGCCCCAGCATTTT.